The clone carrying this TCR beta chain was found many times. Its cognate antigen is unknown. This sample is part of a study of beta chain features in type 1 diabetes. Study context: Similarity in age, gender and cell yields was seen between patients and healthy donors. Study observations and caveats: Equally in patients and controls, shorter templates might have been favored by PCR.

Trimming took 5 bases from V and 5 from J; bases not matched to a gene: 2. CDR1 is LGHNA, CDR2 YSLEER, per germline. The CDR3 covers 14 residues. Every bit of the isolated RNA underwent reverse transcription, so sequencing read expressed TCRB transcripts. Measured with immunoSEQ multiplex PCR; TCRdb has only the in-frame clones, and not every one. The table has about 160,000 clones, approximately 8.1% seen once. The sequenced sample was central memory CD4+ T cells from blood. This receptor was identified in a man between 18 and 29 years old in good health. This chain connects TRBV4-3 to TRBJ2-3; TRBD2 matches at 12 bases. The CDR3 protein is CASSKGLAGDTQYF. The CDR3 nucleotides read TGCGCCAGCAGCAAGGGACTAGCGGGAGATACGCAGTATTTT.